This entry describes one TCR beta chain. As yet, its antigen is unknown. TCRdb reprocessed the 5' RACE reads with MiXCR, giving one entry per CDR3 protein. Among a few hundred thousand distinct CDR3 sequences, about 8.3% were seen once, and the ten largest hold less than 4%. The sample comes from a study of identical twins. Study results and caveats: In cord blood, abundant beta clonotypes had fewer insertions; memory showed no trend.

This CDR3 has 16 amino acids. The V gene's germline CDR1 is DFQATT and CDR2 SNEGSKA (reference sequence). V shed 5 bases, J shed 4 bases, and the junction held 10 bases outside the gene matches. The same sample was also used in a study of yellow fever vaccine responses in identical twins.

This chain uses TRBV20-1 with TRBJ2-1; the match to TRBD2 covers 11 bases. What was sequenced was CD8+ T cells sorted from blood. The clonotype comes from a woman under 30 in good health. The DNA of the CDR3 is TGCAGTGCTTCAGCCCTAGCGGGGGGCCTTTACAATGAGCAGTTCTTC. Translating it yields CSASALAGGLYNEQFF.